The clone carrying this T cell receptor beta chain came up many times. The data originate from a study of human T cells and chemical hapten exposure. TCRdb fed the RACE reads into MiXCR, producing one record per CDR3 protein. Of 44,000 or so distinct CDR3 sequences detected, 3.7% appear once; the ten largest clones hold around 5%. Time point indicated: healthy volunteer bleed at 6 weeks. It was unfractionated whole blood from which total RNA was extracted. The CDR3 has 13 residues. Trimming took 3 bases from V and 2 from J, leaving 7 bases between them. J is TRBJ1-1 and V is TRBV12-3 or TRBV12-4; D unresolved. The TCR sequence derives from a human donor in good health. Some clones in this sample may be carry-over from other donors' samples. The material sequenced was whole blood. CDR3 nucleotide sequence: TGTGCCAGCAGTTTTAAGGCAAACACTGAAGCTTTCTTT. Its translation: CASSFKANTEAFF.